Detailed here is one T cell receptor (beta chain). The sample originates from a study of blood T cell repertoires in COVID-19. Whole-study context: T cells, B-cell-depleted T cells, or PBMCs supplied cDNA or gDNA.

As originally analysed: Estimation of nucleated cell counts relied on the amplification of reference gene primers. Libraries were prepared by immunoSEQ multiplex PCR; TCRdb keeps only in-frame clonotypes and omits some of them. The DNA gave D and trimming, while V, J and clone size come from that table. The repertoire holds roughly 400,000 clones, with nearly 90% as singletons. Participants, roughly 18 to 90 years old, spanned around 25 US areas. Cohorts were assigned according to the clinical history that participants reported. Germline lookup yields CDR1 KGHSH and CDR2 LQKENI. The CDR3 runs to 17 residues. V lost 1 base and J 0 bases, leaving 13 bases between the germline ends.

This TCR was sampled from a woman in her 40s with acute COVID-19. V is TRBV18 and J is TRBJ1-3, with TRBD1 as a possible D gene (6 bases). Specimen: PBMCs or T cells enriched from blood (not recorded which). The CDR3 sequence is CASSPRDRPSSGNTIYF. In nucleotides, the CDR3 is TGTGCCAGCTCACCACGAGACAGGCCGAGCTCTGGAAACACCATATATTTT.